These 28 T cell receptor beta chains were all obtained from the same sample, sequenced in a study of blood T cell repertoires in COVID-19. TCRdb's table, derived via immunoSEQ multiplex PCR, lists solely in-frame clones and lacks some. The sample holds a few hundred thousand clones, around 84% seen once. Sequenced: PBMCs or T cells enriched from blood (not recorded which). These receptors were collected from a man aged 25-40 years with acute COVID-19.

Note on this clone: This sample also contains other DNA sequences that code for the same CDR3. CDR3 DNA: TGCGCCAGCAGTGCTCAGGGGGCCTACGAGCAGTACTTC. Translation gives CASSAQGAYEQYF. The chain joins TRBV5-1 to TRBJ2-7, with 7 bases matching TRBD1. CDR1 SGHRS and CDR2 YFSETQ come from the germline V gene. The length of the CDR3 is 13 residues. V gave up 5 bases and J gave up 2 bases; unmatched junction bases: 4. Drawing the rest from reference TRBV5-1 and TRBJ2-7, the complete variable domain is KAGVTQTPRYLIKTRGQQVTLSCSPISGHRSVSWYQQTPGQGLQFLFEYFSETQRNKGNFPGRFSGRQFSNSRSEMNVSTLELGDSALYLCASSAQGAYEQYFGPGTRLTVT.

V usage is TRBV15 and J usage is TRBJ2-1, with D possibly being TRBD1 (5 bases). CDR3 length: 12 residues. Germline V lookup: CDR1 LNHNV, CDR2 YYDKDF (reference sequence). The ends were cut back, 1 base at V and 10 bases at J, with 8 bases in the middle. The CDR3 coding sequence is TGTGCCACCAGCAGAGGTGACAGCGAGCAGTTCTTC. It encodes CATSRGDSEQFF.

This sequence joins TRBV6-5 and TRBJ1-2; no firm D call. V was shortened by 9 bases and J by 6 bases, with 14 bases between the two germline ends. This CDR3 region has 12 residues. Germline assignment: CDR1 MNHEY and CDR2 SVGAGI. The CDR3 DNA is TGTGCCAGTACGGGGTCCCACAATGGCTACACCTTC. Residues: CASTGSHNGYTF.

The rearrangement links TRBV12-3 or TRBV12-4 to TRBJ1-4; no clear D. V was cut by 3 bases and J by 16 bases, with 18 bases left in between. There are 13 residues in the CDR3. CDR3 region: CASSFDRKTSWFF. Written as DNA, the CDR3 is TGTGCCAGCAGTTTCGACCGCAAGACATCCTGGTTTTTT.

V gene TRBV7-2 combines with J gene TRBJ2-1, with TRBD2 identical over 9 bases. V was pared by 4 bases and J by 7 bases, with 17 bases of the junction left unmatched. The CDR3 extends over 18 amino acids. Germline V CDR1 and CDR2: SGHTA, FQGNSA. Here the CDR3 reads CASSSAGRAGGSLNEQFF. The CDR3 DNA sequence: TGTGCCAGCAGCTCAGCGGGCCGCGCGGGGGGGAGTTTGAATGAGCAGTTCTTC.

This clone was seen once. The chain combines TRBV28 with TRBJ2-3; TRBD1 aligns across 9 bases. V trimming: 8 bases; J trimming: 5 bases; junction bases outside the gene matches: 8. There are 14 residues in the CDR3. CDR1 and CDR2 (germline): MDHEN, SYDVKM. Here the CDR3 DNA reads TGTGCCAGCGGCCCCCCGGGACAGGGAGATACGCAGTATTTT. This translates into CASGPPGQGDTQYF. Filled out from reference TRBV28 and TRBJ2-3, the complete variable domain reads DVKVTQSSRYLVKRTGEKVFLECVQDMDHENMFWYRQDPGLGLRLIYFSYDVKMKEKGDIPEGYSVSREKKERFSLILESASTNQTSMYLCASGPPGQGDTQYFGPGTRLTVL.

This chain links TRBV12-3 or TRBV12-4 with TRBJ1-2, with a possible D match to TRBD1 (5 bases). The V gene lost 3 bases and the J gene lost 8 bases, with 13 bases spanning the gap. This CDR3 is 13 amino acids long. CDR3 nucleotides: TGTGCCAGCAGTTTCCCGGACAAGGAAGGCTACACCTTC. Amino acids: CASSFPDKEGYTF.

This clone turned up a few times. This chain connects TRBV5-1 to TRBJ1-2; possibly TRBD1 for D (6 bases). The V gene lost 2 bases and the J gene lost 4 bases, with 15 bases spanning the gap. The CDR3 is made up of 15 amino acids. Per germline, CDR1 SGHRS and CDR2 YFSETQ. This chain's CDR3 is CASSLNPTGVYGYTF. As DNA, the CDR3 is TGCGCCAGCAGCTTAAACCCGACAGGCGTCTATGGCTACACCTTC.

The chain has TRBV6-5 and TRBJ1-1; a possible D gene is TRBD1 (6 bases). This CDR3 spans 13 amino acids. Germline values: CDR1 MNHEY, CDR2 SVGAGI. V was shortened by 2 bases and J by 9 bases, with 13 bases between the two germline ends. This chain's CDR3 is CASSYGQGLQAFF. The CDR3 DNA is TGTGCCAGCAGTTACGGCCAGGGGCTACAAGCTTTCTTT.

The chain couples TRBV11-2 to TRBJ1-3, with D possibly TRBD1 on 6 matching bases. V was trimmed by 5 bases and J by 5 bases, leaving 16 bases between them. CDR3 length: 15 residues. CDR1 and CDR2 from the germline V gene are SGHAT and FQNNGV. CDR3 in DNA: TGTGCCAGCAGCCGTGCCACGGGGGGCCGAAACACCATATATTTT. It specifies CASSRATGGRNTIYF.

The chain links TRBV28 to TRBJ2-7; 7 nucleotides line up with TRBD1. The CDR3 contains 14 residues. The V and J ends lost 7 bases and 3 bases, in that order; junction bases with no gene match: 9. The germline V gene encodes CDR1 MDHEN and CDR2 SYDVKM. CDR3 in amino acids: CASTPGQLFYEQYF. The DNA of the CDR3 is TGTGCCAGCACTCCGGGACAGCTTTTCTACGAGCAGTACTTC.

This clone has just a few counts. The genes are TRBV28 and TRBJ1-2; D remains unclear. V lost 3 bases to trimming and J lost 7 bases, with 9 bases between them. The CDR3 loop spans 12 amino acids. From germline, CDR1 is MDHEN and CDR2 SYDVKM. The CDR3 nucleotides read TGTGCCAGCAGTTTCCGAGGCTCTGGCTACACCTTC. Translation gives CASSFRGSGYTF.

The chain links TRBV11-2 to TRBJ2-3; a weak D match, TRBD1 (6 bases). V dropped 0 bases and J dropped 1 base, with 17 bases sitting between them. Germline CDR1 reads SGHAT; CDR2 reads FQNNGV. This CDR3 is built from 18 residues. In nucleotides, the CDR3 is TGTGCCAGCAGCTTAGACCGGGGTTGGGACACCCGCACAGATACGCAGTATTTT. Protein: CASSLDRGWDTRTDTQYF.

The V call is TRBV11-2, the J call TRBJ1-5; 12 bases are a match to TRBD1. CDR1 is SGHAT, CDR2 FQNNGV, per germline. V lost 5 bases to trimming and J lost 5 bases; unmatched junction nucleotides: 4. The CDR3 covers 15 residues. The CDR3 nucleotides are TGTGCCAGCAGCCTGGGACAGGGGGCATATCAGCCCCAGCATTTT. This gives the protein CASSLGQGAYQPQHF.

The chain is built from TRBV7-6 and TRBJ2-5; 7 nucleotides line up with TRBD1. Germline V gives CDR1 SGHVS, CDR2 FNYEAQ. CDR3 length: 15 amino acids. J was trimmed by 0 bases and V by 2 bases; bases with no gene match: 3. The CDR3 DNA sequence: TGTGCCAGCAGCTTATGGACAGGAGACCAAGAGACCCAGTACTTC. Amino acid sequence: CASSLWTGDQETQYF. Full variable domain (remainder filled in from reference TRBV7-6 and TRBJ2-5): GAGVSQSPRYKVTKRGQDVALRCDPISGHVSLYWYRQALGQGPEFLTYFNYEAQQDKSGLPNDRFSAERPEGSISTLTIQRTEQRDSAMYRCASSLWTGDQETQYFGPGTRLLVL.

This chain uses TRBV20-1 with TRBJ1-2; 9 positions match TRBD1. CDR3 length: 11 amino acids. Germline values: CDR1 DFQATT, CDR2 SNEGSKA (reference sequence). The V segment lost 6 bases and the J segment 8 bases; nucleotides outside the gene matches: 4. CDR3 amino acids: CSARTGEGYTF. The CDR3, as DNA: TGCAGTGCCAGGACAGGGGAGGGCTACACCTTC.

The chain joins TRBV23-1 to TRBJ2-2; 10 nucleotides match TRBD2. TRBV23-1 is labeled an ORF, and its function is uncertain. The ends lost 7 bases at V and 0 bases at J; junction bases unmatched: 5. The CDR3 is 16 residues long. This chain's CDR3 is CASNRSGGANTGELFF. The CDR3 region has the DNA TGCGCCAGCAACCGGAGCGGGGGGGCGAACACCGGGGAGCTGTTTTTT.

The CDR3 sequence: CASNRTGVYGYTF. The CDR3 DNA sequence: TGTGCCAGCAACAGGACAGGGGTCTATGGCTACACCTTC. The rearrangement links TRBV21-1 to TRBJ1-2; the table gives TRBD1 as D, unverified against the DNA. TRBV21-1 is marked as a pseudogene. The length of the CDR3 is 13 residues.

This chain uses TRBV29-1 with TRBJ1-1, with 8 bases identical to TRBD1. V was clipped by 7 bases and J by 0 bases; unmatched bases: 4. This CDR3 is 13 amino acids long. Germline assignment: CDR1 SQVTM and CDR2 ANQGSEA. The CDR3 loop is CSGRQGLNTEAFF. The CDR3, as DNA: TGCAGCGGGCGACAGGGGTTGAACACTGAAGCTTTCTTT. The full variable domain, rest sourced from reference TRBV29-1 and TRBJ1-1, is SAVISQKPSRDICQRGTSLTIQCQVDSQVTMMFWYRQQPGQSLTLIATANQGSEATYESGFVIDKFPISRPNLTFSTLTVSNMSPEDSSIYLCSGRQGLNTEAFFGQGTRLTVV.

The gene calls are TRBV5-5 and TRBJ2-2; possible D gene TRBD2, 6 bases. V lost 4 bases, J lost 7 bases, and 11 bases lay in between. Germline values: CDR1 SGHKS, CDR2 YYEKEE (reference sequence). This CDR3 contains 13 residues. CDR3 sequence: CASSPGAGGELFF. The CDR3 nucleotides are TGTGCCAGCAGCCCGGGAGCAGGCGGGGAGCTGTTTTTT.

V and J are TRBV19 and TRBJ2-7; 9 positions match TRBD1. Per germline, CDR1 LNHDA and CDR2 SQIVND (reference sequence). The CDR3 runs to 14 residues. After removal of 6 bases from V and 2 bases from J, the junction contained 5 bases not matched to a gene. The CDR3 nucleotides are TGTGCCAGTAGGGACGACAGGGGGGCCTACGAGCAGTACTTC. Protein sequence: CASRDDRGAYEQYF.

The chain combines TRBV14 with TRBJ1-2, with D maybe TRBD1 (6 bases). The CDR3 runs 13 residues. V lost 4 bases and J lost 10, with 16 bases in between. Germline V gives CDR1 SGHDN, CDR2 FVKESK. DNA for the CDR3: TGTGCCAGCAGCCTACAGGGCCGGGTCGCCTACACCTTC. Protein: CASSLQGRVAYTF.

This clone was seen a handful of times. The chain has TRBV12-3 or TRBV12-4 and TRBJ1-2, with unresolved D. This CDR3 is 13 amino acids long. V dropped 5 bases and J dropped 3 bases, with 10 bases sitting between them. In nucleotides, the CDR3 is TGTGCCAGCAGTGTGAACCGGGACTATGGCTACACCTTC. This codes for CASSVNRDYGYTF.

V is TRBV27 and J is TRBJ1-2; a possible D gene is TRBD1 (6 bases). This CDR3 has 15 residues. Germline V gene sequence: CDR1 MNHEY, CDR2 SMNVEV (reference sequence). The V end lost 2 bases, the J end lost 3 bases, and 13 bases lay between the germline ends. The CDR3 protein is CASSLERRGYYGYTF. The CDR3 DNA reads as TGTGCCAGCAGTTTAGAACGCAGGGGATACTATGGCTACACCTTC.

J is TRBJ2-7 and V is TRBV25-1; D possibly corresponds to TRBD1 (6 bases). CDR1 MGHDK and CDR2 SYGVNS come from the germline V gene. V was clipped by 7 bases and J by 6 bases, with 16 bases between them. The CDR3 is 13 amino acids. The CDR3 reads CASTRGTLREQYF. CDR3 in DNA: TGTGCCAGCACCCGAGGGACACTCCGCGAGCAGTACTTC.

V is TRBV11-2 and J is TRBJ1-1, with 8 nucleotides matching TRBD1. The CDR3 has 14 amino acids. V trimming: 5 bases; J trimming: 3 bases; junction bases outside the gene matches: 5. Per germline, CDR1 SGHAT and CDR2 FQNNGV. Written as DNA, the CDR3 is TGTGCCAGCAGCCGACTGACAGGGGACACTGAAGCTTTCTTT. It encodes CASSRLTGDTEAFF.

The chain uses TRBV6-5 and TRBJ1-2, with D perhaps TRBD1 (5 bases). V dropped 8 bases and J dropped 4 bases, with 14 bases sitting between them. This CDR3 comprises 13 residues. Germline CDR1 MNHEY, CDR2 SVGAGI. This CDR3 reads CASYGGTRYGYTF. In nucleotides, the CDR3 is TGTGCCAGCTATGGCGGGACCCGCTATGGCTACACCTTC.

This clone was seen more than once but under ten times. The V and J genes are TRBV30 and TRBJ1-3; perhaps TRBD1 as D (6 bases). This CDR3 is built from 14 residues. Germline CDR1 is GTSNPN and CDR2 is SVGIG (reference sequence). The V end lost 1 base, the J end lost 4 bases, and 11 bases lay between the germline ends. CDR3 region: CAWSAGTLGNTIYF. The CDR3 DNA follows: TGTGCCTGGAGTGCCGGGACATTGGGAAACACCATATATTTT.